These 27 T cell receptor beta chains originate from one sample sequenced in a study of early T cells in non-severe SARS-CoV-2 infection. TCRdb re-analysed the 5' RACE reads in MiXCR, keeping a single row per CDR3 protein. This table holds some 57,000 distinct CDR3 sequences, 8.5% to 12% found once. Sequencing used whole blood. Every receptor here comes from an adult who was a healthcare worker with PCR-confirmed SARS-CoV-2 infection or an uninfected control (not recorded which).

The chain uses TRBV7-6 and TRBJ2-3, with 12 bases matching TRBD2. Germline lookup yields CDR1 SGHVS and CDR2 FNYEAQ. The CDR3 is 15 residues long. V was clipped by 5 bases and J by 5 bases; unmatched bases: 5. CDR3 coding DNA: TGTGCCAGCAGCGAGCGACTAGCGGGAGTAGATACGCAGTATTTT. Amino acid sequence: CASSERLAGVDTQYF.

As regards this clonotype: This sequence may be a read error, since a much larger clone differs from it by one base. The V and J genes are TRBV6-2 or TRBV6-3 and TRBJ2-7; D perhaps matches TRBD2 (6 bases). The CDR3 has 12 amino acids. Trimming removed 5 bases at V and 4 bases at J, with 9 bases between. Germline V gives CDR1 MNHEY, CDR2 SVGEGT. The CDR3 DNA reads TGTGCCAGCAGTCCCCGGGAGTACGAGCAGTACTTC. It yields the protein CASSPREYEQYF.

This clonotype was seen repeatedly, ten times or more. The gene calls are TRBV18 and TRBJ2-2, with no clear D. The germline V gene has CDR1 KGHSH and CDR2 LQKENI. The CDR3 totals 16 residues. The ends were cut back, 6 bases at V and 1 base at J, with 15 bases in the middle. The CDR3 bases are TGTGCCAGCTCGCCCACTCGAAACAGGAACACCGGGGAGCTGTTTTTT. Its translation: CASSPTRNRNTGELFF.

This clonotype has a count of ten or more. This CDR3 reads CASSRKSSYEQYF. CDR3 bases: TGTGCCAGTAGTAGAAAGAGCTCCTACGAGCAGTACTTC. This chain links TRBV19 with TRBJ2-7; D is unclear. The germline CDR1 and CDR2 sequences are LNHDA and SQIVND (reference sequence). The CDR3 loop spans 13 amino acids. Trimming took 4 bases from V and 0 from J, leaving 7 bases between them.

This clonotype has a handful of counts. This rearrangement joins TRBV11-2 to TRBJ2-2; D is unresolved. V lost 4 bases to trimming and J lost 5 bases, with 5 bases between them. CDR1 is SGHAT and CDR2 is FQNNGV in the germline V gene. CDR3 size: 12 residues. CDR3 region: CASSWLTGELFF. Written as DNA, the CDR3 is TGTGCCAGCAGCTGGCTAACCGGGGAGCTGTTTTTT.

In this sample, this clonotype turned up a few times. The V and J genes are TRBV30 and TRBJ1-1, with D unclear. The CDR3 contains 14 residues. Germline-derived CDR1 and CDR2 are GTSNPN and SVGIG (reference sequence). Trimming cost V 0 bases and J 1 base, with 9 bases left between them. CDR3 protein: CAWSVRRENTEAFF. Here the CDR3 DNA reads TGTGCCTGGAGTGTACGTAGGGAGAACACTGAAGCTTTCTTT.

This clonotype was seen at least ten times. V and J are TRBV20-1 and TRBJ1-2; 12 bases match TRBD1. In germline, CDR1 is DFQATT, CDR2 SNEGSKA (reference sequence). This CDR3 has 14 residues. Trimming cost V 2 bases and J 4 bases; bases outside gene matches: 2. The CDR3 is CSARPGQGAYGYTF. The CDR3 nucleotides are TGCAGTGCTAGACCGGGACAGGGGGCCTATGGCTACACCTTC.

This clonotype was counted only a few times. J is TRBJ1-4 and V is TRBV20-1; no clear D. Germline CDR1 is DFQATT and CDR2 is SNEGSKA (reference sequence). The V and J ends lost 3 bases and 0 bases respectively, with 8 bases between them. The CDR3 totals 14 residues. In nucleotides, the CDR3 is TGCAGTGCTAGGCAATCTGCAACTAATGAAAAACTGTTTTTT. Translated, it gives CSARQSATNEKLFF.

This clonotype was picked up a small number of times. V gene TRBV20-1 combines with J gene TRBJ2-7; possibly TRBD1 for D (6 bases). The CDR3 is made up of 14 amino acids. Looked up from germline, CDR1 is DFQATT and CDR2 is SNEGSKA (reference sequence). Trimming shortened V by 0 bases and J by 3 bases, and 12 bases separated the two germline ends. This CDR3 is CSARDLTGFYEQYF. CDR3 bases: TGCAGTGCTAGAGATCTTACAGGGTTCTACGAGCAGTACTTC.

The V call is TRBV5-1, the J call TRBJ1-1; no clear D. Germline CDR1 reads SGHRS; CDR2 reads YFSETQ. V lost 3 bases and J 1 base, leaving 7 bases between the germline ends. The CDR3 totals 13 residues. CDR3 nucleotide sequence: TGCGCCAGCAGCTCGAGGGAGAACACTGAAGCTTTCTTT. Protein product: CASSSRENTEAFF.

The chain links TRBV20-1 to TRBJ1-5, with 7 nucleotides matching TRBD1. In germline, CDR1 is DFQATT, CDR2 SNEGSKA (reference sequence). V was clipped by 5 bases and J by 7 bases; unmatched bases: 8. The CDR3 runs to 13 residues. In nucleotides, the CDR3 is TGCAGTGCTTCTCAGGGGGTGGCCCAGCCCCAGCATTTT. This sequence encodes CSASQGVAQPQHF.

This clonotype was observed many times. The chain uses TRBV5-4 and TRBJ2-5, with TRBD2 matching 11 bases. V shed 4 bases and J 2 bases; nucleotides not matched to a gene: 7. The CDR3 spans 16 residues. Germline assignment: CDR1 SGHNT and CDR2 YYREEE (reference sequence). CDR3 sequence reads: CASSTLAGVFQETQYF. In DNA form, the CDR3 reads TGTGCCAGCAGCACACTAGCGGGAGTATTTCAAGAGACCCAGTACTTC. The whole variable domain, remainder taken from reference TRBV5-4 and TRBJ2-5, is ETGVTQSPTHLIKTRGQQVTLRCSSQSGHNTVSWYQQALGQGPQFIFQYYREEENGRGNFPPRFSGLQFPNYSSELNVNALELDDSALYLCASSTLAGVFQETQYFGPGTRLLVL.

In its sample, this clonotype was seen many times. V gene TRBV11-2 combines with J gene TRBJ1-1; 11 bases line up with TRBD1. The germline CDR1 and CDR2 sequences are SGHAT and FQNNGV. Germline trimming cut 6 bases from V and 1 base from J; bases unmatched to any gene: 4. The CDR3 sequence is 15 residues long. The CDR3 DNA reads TGTGCCAGCAGTCAGGACAGGGGGCCGAACACTGAAGCTTTCTTT. Protein: CASSQDRGPNTEAFF.

There are many counts of this clonotype. The J gene is TRBJ2-7, the V gene TRBV3-1; D gene uncertain. V was pared by 1 base and J by 5 bases, with 12 bases between. Germline V gene data show CDR1 as LGHDT and CDR2 as YNNKEL (reference sequence). The CDR3 has 14 amino acids. The CDR3 bases are TGTGCCAGCAGCCAAGGAGATAGGCTCCACGAGCAGTACTTC. The encoded protein is CASSQGDRLHEQYF.

This clonotype occurred many times. The chain combines TRBV10-2 with TRBJ2-3; 8 positions agree with TRBD2. The CDR3 is made up of 15 amino acids. Germline V lookup: CDR1 WSHSY, CDR2 SAAADI. V lost 10 bases, J lost 2 bases, and 11 bases stayed unmatched. The DNA for the CDR3 is TGCGCCACCTCCCTTCGGGGGGGGTTCACAGATACGCAGTATTTT. It translates to CATSLRGGFTDTQYF.

This clonotype was seen more than once but under ten times. The chain links TRBV18 to TRBJ1-1; 10 positions match TRBD1. Trimming at V came to 3 bases and at J to 5 bases, leaving 6 bases not matched to a gene. The CDR3 extends over 15 amino acids. Per the germline V gene, CDR1 is KGHSH and CDR2 is LQKENI. CDR3 in amino acids: CASSPGTGVITEAFF. The CDR3, as DNA: TGTGCCAGCTCACCCGGGACAGGGGTAATTACTGAAGCTTTCTTT.

This clonotype was counted ten times or more. V gene TRBV9 combines with J gene TRBJ2-1; D may correspond to TRBD1 or TRBD2 (5 bases each). Per the germline V gene, CDR1 is SGDLS and CDR2 is YYNGEE. The CDR3 extends over 13 amino acids. The germline V and J ends were trimmed by 3 bases and 10 bases, with 14 bases remaining between them. CDR3 coding DNA: TGTGCCAGCAGCGCCCTTGGGGGAGAGGAGCAGTTCTTC. The encoded protein is CASSALGGEEQFF.

This clonotype was seen many times. This sequence joins TRBV13 and TRBJ2-7; no clear D. V dropped 5 bases and J dropped 0 bases, with 14 bases sitting between them. Germline V CDR1 and CDR2: PRHDT, FYEKMQ (reference sequence). This CDR3 region has 15 residues. CDR3 nucleotides: TGTGCCAGCAGCGGATCCGGGCGGAGCTCCTACGAGCAGTACTTC. Residues: CASSGSGRSSYEQYF.

This clonotype was recorded many times. The genes are TRBV18 and TRBJ2-7; the D is unclear. The CDR3 is 12 residues long. V lost 5 bases, J lost 4 bases, and 9 bases lay in between. Germline V gene data show CDR1 as KGHSH and CDR2 as LQKENI. CDR3 sequence: CASSVLSYEQYF. CDR3 DNA sequence: TGTGCCAGCTCAGTCCTGAGTTACGAGCAGTACTTC.

This clonotype was counted many times. This CDR3 reads CASSSIAIFYNEQFF. DNA of the CDR3: TGTGCCAGCAGCTCCATAGCAATCTTCTACAATGAGCAGTTCTTC. V and J are TRBV11-2 and TRBJ2-1, with D uncertain. Germline CDR1 and CDR2: SGHAT and FQNNGV. The CDR3 consists of 15 residues. V lost 4 bases, J lost 3 bases, and 13 bases lay in between.

This clonotype has more than one count but fewer than ten. This sequence joins TRBV24-1 and TRBJ2-5, with 9 bases matching TRBD2. CDR3 size: 13 residues. Germline loops: CDR1 KGHDR, CDR2 SFDVKD. V was clipped by 7 bases and J by 4 bases; unmatched bases: 3. This CDR3 is CATRGAGGETQYF. As DNA, the CDR3 is TGTGCCACCAGGGGAGCGGGAGGAGAGACCCAGTACTTC.

This clonotype was recorded a few times. The V and J genes are TRBV19 and TRBJ2-1; no definite D call. CDR1 is LNHDA and CDR2 is SQIVND in the germline V gene (reference sequence). The V gene lost 6 bases and the J gene lost 2 bases, with 5 bases spanning the gap. The CDR3 extends over 12 amino acids. This CDR3 is CASSDPYNEQFF. DNA for the CDR3: TGTGCCAGTAGCGACCCCTACAATGAGCAGTTCTTC.

This chain links TRBV5-1 with TRBJ2-5; 9 positions match TRBD2. Per the germline V gene, CDR1 is SGHRS and CDR2 is YFSETQ. The CDR3 is made up of 16 amino acids. Losses at the gene ends were 3 bases for V and 2 bases for J; bases not matched to a gene: 8. In DNA, the CDR3 is TGCGCCAGCAGCTCGCTACCTAGCGGGGAACAAGAGACCCAGTACTTC. It specifies CASSSLPSGEQETQYF.

This clonotype has only a few counts. The rearrangement links TRBV5-6 to TRBJ1-6; 9 nucleotides match TRBD1. Germline assignment: CDR1 SGHDT and CDR2 YYEEEE. V dropped 4 bases and J dropped 7; count of bases not matched to a gene: 9. The CDR3 is 16 residues long. CDR3 in amino acids: CASSQRIGTGNSPLHF. The CDR3 DNA follows: TGTGCCAGCAGCCAACGCATCGGGACAGGGAATTCACCCCTCCACTTT.

The chain has TRBV29-1 and TRBJ2-7; D may be TRBD1 (6 bases). The CDR3 contains 13 residues. V lost 1 base and J lost 2, with 9 bases in between. Germline V CDR1 and CDR2: SQVTM, ANQGSEA. CDR3 in DNA: TGCAGCGTTGAAGGGGACACAACCTACGAGCAGTACTTC. This encodes CSVEGDTTYEQYF.

CDR3 in DNA: TGTGCCAGCAGCCCAAGGGGGACTAGCGGGAGGAATGAGCAGTTCTTC. This codes for CASSPRGTSGRNEQFF. The rearrangement links TRBV7-3 to TRBJ2-1; 15 bases agree with TRBD2. Germline V CDR1 and CDR2: SGHTA, FQGTGA. Trimming removed 5 bases from V and 7 bases from J; junction bases left unmatched: 6. CDR3 size: 16 residues.

This clonotype was counted at least ten times. The rearrangement joins TRBV6-1 to TRBJ2-7, with a weak D call TRBD1 (6 bases). There are 15 residues in the CDR3. Trimming shortened V by 5 bases and J by 1 base, and 15 bases separated the two germline ends. From germline, CDR1 is MNHNS and CDR2 SASEGT. The CDR3 sequence: CASSRQDSGSYEQYF. The CDR3 DNA sequence: TGTGCCAGCAGTAGACAGGACAGTGGTTCCTACGAGCAGTACTTC.